Listed here are 2 T cell receptor beta chains from one sample, sequenced in a study of cytomegalovirus exposure and HLA in healthy donors. 13 Jbeta primers and 60 Vbeta primers were used for the PCR. Some clones are missing from TCRdb's copy, which holds only in-frame ones; the method was immunoSEQ multiplex PCR. Of 150,000 to 200,000 clones detected, roughly 75% appear once; the ten largest clones hold less than 5.5%. What was sequenced was PBMCs. Receptors were obtained from a male donor in good health and CMV-seronegative.

This clone was seen a handful of times. Here the CDR3 reads CASSFGTGDEKLFF. CDR3 DNA: TGCGCCAGCAGCTTCGGGACAGGGGACGAAAAACTGTTTTTT. The chain has TRBV5-1 and TRBJ1-4, with 10 bases aligning to TRBD1. Germline values: CDR1 SGHRS, CDR2 YFSETQ. J was trimmed by 8 bases and V by 2 bases; bases with no gene match: 3. CDR3 length: 14 residues. Filled out from reference TRBV5-1 and TRBJ1-4, the complete variable domain reads KAGVTQTPRYLIKTRGQQVTLSCSPISGHRSVSWYQQTPGQGLQFLFEYFSETQRNKGNFPGRFSGRQFSNSRSEMNVSTLELGDSALYLCASSFGTGDEKLFFGSGTQLSVL.

This rearrangement joins TRBV11-2 to TRBJ2-5; TRBD2 aligns across 10 bases. The J call may be faulty, since TRBJ2-7 better matches the DNA end. The CDR3 runs to 14 residues. Germline assignment: CDR1 SGHAT and CDR2 FQNNGV. As DNA, the CDR3 is TGTGCCAGCAGCTTAACTAGCGGGAAGTACGAGCAGTACTTC. It is translated as CASSLTSGKYEQYF.